The clone carrying this T cell receptor (beta chain) was detected only once. The sample is drawn from a study of cytomegalovirus exposure and HLA in healthy donors. The method was immunoSEQ multiplex PCR; TCRdb's version includes in-frame clones alone and lacks a portion of them. The sample includes a few hundred thousand clones, 86% seen only once; the top ten take 0.65% to 0.95%. V lost 6 bases, J lost 2 bases, and 23 bases lay in between. Germline V gives CDR1 SQVTM, CDR2 ANQGSEA. The length of the CDR3 is 17 residues. The sequencing input was PBMCs. V and J are TRBV29-1 and TRBJ2-1, with D possibly TRBD1 on 8 matching bases. This TCR came from a woman between 18 and 30 years old in good health and CMV-seronegative. The CDR3 coding sequence is TGCAGCGTGGGGGGGGTTAAAGGACAGGGTACCTACAATGAGCAGTTCTTC. As protein: CSVGGVKGQGTYNEQFF.